This T cell receptor beta chain was identified in a study of T cell responses to AZD1222 COVID-19 vaccine. Measured with immunoSEQ multiplex PCR; TCRdb has only the in-frame clones, and not every one. The sample lists some 84,000 clones; 70% to 90% were seen once. V gave up 3 bases and J gave up 5 bases, with 14 bases separating them. The CDR3 sequence is 14 residues long. Germline loops: CDR1 SGHNT, CDR2 YYREEE (reference sequence). Concerning this clone itself: The target antigen is unknown.

Study outcomes and limitations: Donors, mostly white British, included more females; clonal diversity was possibly underestimated. Following two doses of AZD1222, Spike-specific TCR breadth and depth rose.

The starting material was peripheral blood, obtained 28 days after the second AZD1222 dose. V gene TRBV5-4 combines with J gene TRBJ1-2; TRBD1 is a possible D gene (6 bases). The TCR originated in an adult who received the AZD1222 COVID-19 vaccine. CDR3: CASSYRDLGYGYTF. The CDR3 DNA reads TGTGCCAGCAGCTACAGGGACCTCGGTTATGGCTACACCTTC.